One and the same sample provided the 32 T cell receptor beta chains below, sequenced in a study of T cell repertoires in cytomegalovirus infection. TCRdb independently ran MiXCR on the reads; one entry per CDR3 protein. In the table there are over 300,000 distinct CDR3 sequences, roughly a sixth of which are singletons. Sequencing used PBMCs. The source of these receptors is a human donor in good health (CMV status not recorded). Some clones in this sample may be carry-over from other donors' samples.

V and J are TRBV20-1 and TRBJ2-5; 7 nucleotides match TRBD1. Per germline, CDR1 DFQATT and CDR2 SNEGSKA (reference sequence). V lost 0 bases to trimming and J lost 7 bases; unmatched junction nucleotides: 8. The CDR3 contains 14 residues. This CDR3 reads CSARDGRGLGTQYF. The DNA of the CDR3 is TGCAGTGCTAGAGACGGAAGGGGGCTCGGGACCCAGTACTTC.

The chain couples TRBV27 to TRBJ1-1; no definite D call. Germline CDR1 is MNHEY and CDR2 is SMNVEV (reference sequence). V was cut by 5 bases and J by 5 bases, with 9 bases left in between. This CDR3 has 12 residues. CDR3 in amino acids: CASSTIGTEAFF. The CDR3 DNA is TGTGCCAGCAGTACTATAGGGACTGAAGCTTTCTTT.

The J gene is TRBJ1-4, the V gene TRBV12-3 or TRBV12-4; 9 nucleotides agree with TRBD1. V lost 3 bases, J lost 2 bases, and 1 base stayed unmatched. The length of the CDR3 is 15 residues. DNA of the CDR3: TGTGCCAGCAGTTTGGGACAGGGCACTAATGAAAAACTGTTTTTT. It translates to CASSLGQGTNEKLFF.

This clonotype was observed at least ten times. The chain carries TRBV7-2 and TRBJ1-6; maybe TRBD1 (5 bases). V was pared by 5 bases and J by 2 bases, with 10 bases between. This CDR3 has 15 residues. Germline CDR1 is SGHTA and CDR2 is FQGNSA. DNA for the CDR3: TGTGCCAGCAGCGGGGGGACCGCCTATAATTCACCCCTCCACTTT. This sequence encodes CASSGGTAYNSPLHF.

This clonotype was detected ten times or more. The chain has TRBV7-2 and TRBJ2-1; TRBD2 agrees at 10 bases. Germline assignment: CDR1 SGHTA and CDR2 FQGNSA. The CDR3 runs 18 residues. V lost 0 bases to trimming and J lost 1 base; unmatched junction nucleotides: 6. CDR3 region: CASSLALLAGWSYNEQFF. The CDR3 bases are TGTGCCAGCAGCTTAGCGTTACTAGCGGGGTGGTCCTACAATGAGCAGTTCTTC.

This clonotype was observed at least ten times. V usage is TRBV7-2 and J usage is TRBJ1-5; D gene uncertain. CDR1 is SGHTA and CDR2 is FQGNSA in the germline V gene. The CDR3 has 15 residues. Trimming stripped 6 bases from V and 0 bases from J, with 12 bases between. The DNA of the CDR3 is TGTGCCAGCAGTCTTGCCAGTTATAGCAATCAGCCCCAGCATTTT. It is translated as CASSLASYSNQPQHF. Using reference TRBV7-2 and TRBJ1-5 for the parts outside the CDR3, the full variable domain is GAGVSQSPSNKVTEKGKDVELRCDPISGHTALYWYRQSLGQGLEFLIYFQGNSAPDKSGLPSDRFSAERTGGSVSTLTIQRTQQEDSAVYLCASSLASYSNQPQHFGDGTRLSIL.

This clonotype was seen a handful of times. The chain has TRBV12-3 or TRBV12-4 and TRBJ2-7, with D unclear. V lost 5 bases and J lost 3, with 8 bases in between. The CDR3 runs 12 residues. Written as DNA, the CDR3 is TGTGCCAGCAGTAACATACACTACGAGCAGTACTTC. Encoded protein: CASSNIHYEQYF.

This clonotype came up many times. The chain recombines TRBV6-1 with TRBJ2-5; 13 positions match TRBD2. With V trimmed by 4 bases and J by 2 bases, 7 bases remained unmatched. The CDR3 covers 17 residues. The V gene's germline CDR1 is MNHNS and CDR2 SASEGT. CDR3 bases: TGTGCCAGCAGTGGGACTAGCGGGGGATCAGATCAAGAGACCCAGTACTTC. This gives the protein CASSGTSGGSDQETQYF.

This clonotype was seen repeatedly, ten times or more. The J gene is TRBJ2-3, the V gene TRBV4-1; 7 bases agree with TRBD2. CDR3 size: 13 residues. Germline loops: CDR1 MGHRA, CDR2 YSYEKL. With 6 bases clipped from V and 6 bases from J, the junction kept 6 bases outside the gene matches. The CDR3 region has the DNA TGCGCCAGCAGGACCGTGGGGGGGGATACGCAGTATTTT. This encodes CASRTVGGDTQYF.

This clonotype was counted many times. V is TRBV7-2 and J is TRBJ2-7; 8 nucleotides line up with TRBD1. This CDR3 region has 16 residues. CDR1 and CDR2 (germline): SGHTA, FQGNSA. J gave up 3 bases and V 0 bases, and 7 bases lay outside the gene matches. The CDR3: CASSLAGRGQRYEQYF. The DNA for the CDR3 is TGTGCCAGCAGCTTAGCGGGCAGGGGGCAACGCTACGAGCAGTACTTC.

This clonotype showed up many times. The chain uses TRBV7-6 and TRBJ2-2; D possibly corresponds to TRBD1 (5 bases). Per the germline V gene, CDR1 is SGHVS and CDR2 is FNYEAQ. V lost 6 bases to trimming and J lost 1 base, with 12 bases between them. The length of the CDR3 is 15 residues. The CDR3 sequence is CASRSSRVNTGELFF. CDR3 bases: TGTGCCAGCAGATCGTCCAGGGTGAACACCGGGGAGCTGTTTTTT.

This clonotype occurred many times. The chain uses TRBV12-3 or TRBV12-4 and TRBJ1-2, with 10 bases matching TRBD1. V shed 5 bases, J shed 5 bases, and the junction held 8 bases outside the gene matches. This CDR3 has 15 residues. CDR3 bases: TGTGCCAGCAGTCTCCCGGGACAGGGGATTTATGGCTACACCTTC. This translates into CASSLPGQGIYGYTF.

Ten or more counts support this clonotype. This chain connects TRBV7-6 to TRBJ2-1; TRBD2 aligns across 10 bases. The V gene's germline CDR1 is SGHVS and CDR2 FNYEAQ. This CDR3 has 15 residues. V lost 4 bases, J lost 3 bases, and 3 bases stayed unmatched. CDR3 nucleotide sequence: TGTGCCAGCAGCTCAACTAGCGGGGTCTACAATGAGCAGTTCTTC. Encoded protein: CASSSTSGVYNEQFF.

This clonotype has a count of ten or more. The chain combines TRBV12-3 or TRBV12-4 with TRBJ2-6, with a tentative D call TRBD2 (6 bases). V was pared by 3 bases and J by 0 bases, with 9 bases between. The length of the CDR3 is 16 residues. This CDR3 reads CASSFGGLSGANVLTF. CDR3 DNA: TGTGCCAGCAGTTTCGGAGGGCTCTCTGGGGCCAACGTCCTGACTTTC.

This clonotype occurred a few times. The chain employs TRBV28 and TRBJ2-2; the match to TRBD2 covers 14 bases. Germline-derived CDR1 and CDR2 are MDHEN and SYDVKM. The CDR3 consists of 15 residues. V was clipped by 5 bases and J by 7 bases; unmatched bases: 3. The CDR3 spells CASSRLAGGVGELFF. CDR3 DNA sequence: TGTGCCAGCAGTCGACTAGCGGGGGGGGTCGGGGAGCTGTTTTTT.

Many counts were recorded for this clonotype. V usage is TRBV28 and J usage is TRBJ2-4; 8 bases line up with TRBD2. CDR3 size: 14 residues. J was trimmed by 6 bases and V by 7 bases; bases with no gene match: 8. CDR1 and CDR2 (germline): MDHEN, SYDVKM. CDR3 sequence reads: CASTGGGSTNIQYF. The CDR3 DNA reads TGTGCCAGCACGGGGGGGGGCAGTACAAACATTCAGTACTTC. The full variable domain, in which reference TRBV28 and TRBJ2-4 provide the parts outside the CDR3, is DVKVTQSSRYLVKRTGEKVFLECVQDMDHENMFWYRQDPGLGLRLIYFSYDVKMKEKGDIPEGYSVSREKKERFSLILESASTNQTSMYLCASTGGGSTNIQYFGAGTRLSVL.

This clonotype was seen many times. The rearrangement links TRBV7-2 to TRBJ2-3; no reliable D call. Trimming pared 1 base from V and 2 bases from J, leaving 19 bases between. CDR3 size: 18 residues. CDR1 and CDR2 from the germline V gene are SGHTA and FQGNSA. CDR3 coding DNA: TGTGCCAGCAGCTTAGGAACCCACCGGGTTACTACCACAGATACGCAGTATTTT. Translating it yields CASSLGTHRVTTTDTQYF.

The CDR3 nucleotides are TGTGCCAGCTCACCCCGTTCGGCTAATAATGAAAAACTGTTTTTT. Encoded protein: CASSPRSANNEKLFF. The rearrangement uses TRBV18 and TRBJ1-4; D is uncertain. Trimming cost V 3 bases and J 4 bases, with 12 bases left between them. CDR3 length: 15 residues. Per germline, CDR1 KGHSH and CDR2 LQKENI.

In its sample, this clonotype was seen once. The junction shows a germline mismatch at one end, possibly a read error. V gene TRBV4-1 combines with J gene TRBJ1-5; 8 nucleotides line up with TRBD1. This CDR3 is 18 amino acids long. Germline CDR1 reads MGHRA; CDR2 reads YSYEKL. CDR3 sequence: CASSQDLSEQGVAQPQHF. CDR3 DNA: TGTGCCAGCAGCCAAGATCTATCAGAACAGGGGGTAGCACAGCCCCAGCATTTT.

The chain combines TRBV7-8 with TRBJ2-2; 7 bases are shared with TRBD1. The V gene end was trimmed by 6 bases and the J gene end by 6 bases; junction bases not matched to a gene: 10. The CDR3 has 15 residues. Per germline, CDR1 SGHVS and CDR2 FQNEAQ. CDR3 region: CASSLGQQGSGELFF. The CDR3 DNA reads TGTGCCAGCAGTCTAGGACAACAGGGGTCCGGGGAGCTGTTTTTT.

This clonotype was seen more than once but under ten times. V gene TRBV20-1 combines with J gene TRBJ1-1; TRBD1 is a possible D gene (5 bases). The CDR3 spans 15 residues. V dropped 0 bases and J dropped 10 bases, with 21 bases sitting between them. From germline, CDR1 is DFQATT and CDR2 SNEGSKA (reference sequence). The CDR3, as DNA: TGCAGTGCTAGAGATTTTCGACAGCGCCTGAATGTAGCTTTCTTT. Its protein is CSARDFRQRLNVAFF.

V is TRBV7-3 and J is TRBJ1-6; tentative D call: TRBD1 (5 bases). CDR3 length equals 14 residues. V dropped 6 bases and J dropped 10 bases, with 16 bases sitting between them. The germline V gene encodes CDR1 SGHTA and CDR2 FQGTGA. As DNA, the CDR3 is TGTGCCAGCAGTCGAGGTCAGGCAGGGTCACCCCTCCACTTT. Protein: CASSRGQAGSPLHF.

The genes are TRBV10-2 and TRBJ1-2; D not resolved. CDR3 length: 15 amino acids. Trimming removed 3 bases at V and 0 bases at J, with 11 bases between. Per the germline V gene, CDR1 is WSHSY and CDR2 is SAAADI. The CDR3 is CASSELRIANYGYTF. The CDR3 nucleotides read TGCGCCAGCAGTGAACTAAGGATAGCTAACTATGGCTACACCTTC.

This clonotype was seen repeatedly, ten times or more. CDR3 loop: CASSNTGARGTYGYTF. CDR3 DNA: TGTGCCAGCAGCAACACAGGAGCAAGGGGCACCTATGGCTACACCTTC. This chain joins TRBV7-2 and TRBJ1-2; weak D call: TRBD1 (5 bases). This CDR3 is 16 amino acids long. V lost 5 bases, J lost 4 bases, and 20 bases lay in between. Germline-derived CDR1 and CDR2 are SGHTA and FQGNSA.

The rearrangement uses TRBV3-1 and TRBJ1-5; a weak D match, TRBD1 (6 bases). V shed 5 bases and J shed 4 bases, with 12 bases lying between them. The CDR3 loop spans 14 amino acids. Germline CDR1 reads LGHDT; CDR2 reads YNNKEL (reference sequence). The CDR3, as DNA: TGTGCCAGCAGCGGGGGCCCAGGGAATCAGCCCCAGCATTTT. Translation gives CASSGGPGNQPQHF. The full variable domain, its missing parts supplied by reference TRBV3-1 and TRBJ1-5, is DTAVSQTPKYLVTQMGNDKSIKCEQNLGHDTMYWYKQDSKKFLKIMFSYNNKELIINETVPNRFSPKSPDKAHLNLHINSLELGDSAVYFCASSGGPGNQPQHFGDGTRLSIL.

This clonotype turned up a few times. The chain joins TRBV14 to TRBJ1-6; D remains unclear. Germline V gene lookup returns CDR1 SGHDN and CDR2 FVKESK. The CDR3 sequence is 15 residues long. V lost 0 bases and J lost 10, with 13 bases in between. As DNA, the CDR3 is TGTGCCAGCAGCCAAGATCAGAGGAAGGGCTCACCCCTCCACTTT. Protein product: CASSQDQRKGSPLHF.

This clonotype was observed many times. V gene TRBV7-2 combines with J gene TRBJ2-2; no clear D gene. Germline CDR1 and CDR2: SGHTA and FQGNSA. The CDR3 contains 15 residues. Trimming shortened V by 1 base and J by 3 bases, and 9 bases separated the two germline ends. DNA for the CDR3: TGTGCCAGCAGCTTAGGGGCGGCGCACACCGGGGAGCTGTTTTTT. It codes for CASSLGAAHTGELFF.

CDR3 nucleotide sequence: TGTGCCAGCAGTTTAGCCTCAATTGGGAAGACCCAGTACTTC. It is translated as CASSLASIGKTQYF. The chain couples TRBV12-3 or TRBV12-4 to TRBJ2-5; D unclear. The V gene lost 0 bases and the J gene lost 6 bases, with 11 bases spanning the gap. CDR3 length equals 14 residues.

This clonotype appeared a few times. CDR3: CASTNNYEQYF. The CDR3 coding sequence is TGTGCCAGTACGAACAACTACGAGCAGTACTTC. V and J are TRBV6-2 or TRBV6-3 and TRBJ2-7; no clear D gene. The CDR3 is 11 amino acids. The germline V gene has CDR1 MNHEY and CDR2 SVGEGT. V shed 9 bases and J shed 3 bases, with 9 bases lying between them.

The CDR3 spells CASSISGAGNTIYF. CDR3 bases: TGTGCCAGCAGTATCAGTGGTGCTGGAAACACCATATATTTT. This chain connects TRBV6-1 to TRBJ1-3; D gene uncertain. Trimming took 5 bases from V and 2 from J, leaving 10 bases between them. This CDR3 is built from 14 residues. Per germline, CDR1 MNHNS and CDR2 SASEGT.

In its sample, this clonotype was seen a few times. The CDR3 DNA follows: TGTGCCAGCAGCTTTGGGACTGAAGAAAAACTGTTTTTT. Protein product: CASSFGTEEKLFF. The rearrangement joins TRBV5-6 to TRBJ1-4; tentatively, D is TRBD1 (5 bases). The germline V gene has CDR1 SGHDT and CDR2 YYEEEE. The CDR3 runs 13 residues. Between the trimmed V and J ends, which lost 2 bases and 8 bases, there was a span of 10 bases.

This clonotype was observed at least ten times. The chain uses TRBV7-8 and TRBJ2-7; 9 positions match TRBD1. The length of the CDR3 is 16 residues. Germline CDR1 reads SGHVS; CDR2 reads FQNEAQ. V was pared by 3 bases and J by 6 bases, with 12 bases of the junction left unmatched. The CDR3 loop reads CASSFLRGQGIGEQYF. The DNA of the CDR3 is TGTGCCAGCAGCTTTCTGCGGGGACAGGGAATAGGCGAGCAGTACTTC.